Listed here are 10 T cell receptor beta chains from one sample, sequenced in a study of human T cells and chemical hapten exposure. The time point here: patch test 3, about 24 weeks after DPC sensitization. Documented treatment: therapeutic diphenylcyclopropenone sensitization with weekly scalp DPC. Each CDR3 protein is one row after TCRdb ran MiXCR on the RACE reads. The data show about 160,000 distinct CDR3 sequences, with 28% seen just once and 2.1% held by the top ten. The sample here was whole blood, taken in connection with sensitization to the hapten diphenylcyclopropenone (DPC). The receptors were gathered from a woman aged 18-29 years with alopecia areata. Some clones in this sample may be carry-over from other donors' samples.

The chain employs TRBV18 and TRBJ2-3; 9 positions match TRBD1. V lost 1 base to trimming and J lost 6 bases; unmatched junction nucleotides: 5. The germline V gene encodes CDR1 KGHSH and CDR2 LQKENI. The CDR3 is 15 amino acids. In nucleotides, the CDR3 is TGTGCCAGCTCACCACTCGGGACAGGGAAGGATACGCAGTATTTT. Protein: CASSPLGTGKDTQYF.

Only a few counts were recorded for this clonotype. V and J are TRBV4-1 and TRBJ2-3; D not resolved. The ends were cut back, 2 bases at V and 4 bases at J, with 13 bases in the middle. This CDR3 has 15 residues. The germline CDR1 and CDR2 sequences are MGHRA and YSYEKL. CDR3 coding DNA: TGCGCCAGCAGCCAAATGAGTGGCGTGGCAGATACGCAGTATTTT. It encodes CASSQMSGVADTQYF.

The chain employs TRBV6-2 or TRBV6-3 and TRBJ1-5; 11 bases line up with TRBD1. CDR1 and CDR2 from the germline V gene are MNHEY and SVGEGT. Trimming took 3 bases from V and 6 from J; bases not matched to a gene: 7. This CDR3 is built from 16 residues. The CDR3 is CASSYLDRGLGQPQHF. CDR3 in DNA: TGTGCCAGCAGTTATTTGGACAGGGGGCTCGGTCAGCCCCAGCATTTT.

The chain couples TRBV20-1 to TRBJ1-1; tentatively, D is TRBD1 (6 bases). The CDR3 has 13 amino acids. Per the germline V gene, CDR1 is DFQATT and CDR2 is SNEGSKA (reference sequence). V shed 6 bases and J shed 5 bases, with 16 bases lying between them. The CDR3 DNA sequence: TGCAGTGCGCGCCCTAGGGGGGGAACTGAAGCTTTCTTT. This sequence encodes CSARPRGGTEAFF.

This clonotype was counted only a few times. V and J are TRBV18 and TRBJ1-5, with D perhaps matching TRBD1 (6 bases). Germline CDR1 is KGHSH and CDR2 is LQKENI. Trimming removed 3 bases from V and 7 bases from J, with 16 bases in between. The CDR3 consists of 15 residues. The CDR3 DNA reads as TGTGCCAGCTCACCCGGGACATCGCTTTGGCAGCCCCAGCATTTT. It encodes CASSPGTSLWQPQHF. Supplemented by reference TRBV18 and TRBJ1-5, the full variable domain reads NAGVMQNPRHLVRRRGQEARLRCSPMKGHSHVYWYRQLPEEGLKFMVYLQKENIIDESGMPKERFSAEFPKEGPSILRIQQVVRGDSAAYFCASSPGTSLWQPQHFGDGTRLSIL.

This chain joins TRBV4-1 and TRBJ2-2; 13 nucleotides match TRBD2. Germline trimming cut 0 bases from V and 4 bases from J; bases unmatched to any gene: 8. The CDR3 spans 19 residues. The germline V gene encodes CDR1 MGHRA and CDR2 YSYEKL. In DNA, the CDR3 is TGCGCCAGCAGCCAAGAAGCCCAAGGACTAGCGGGAGTCACCGGGGAGCTGTTTTTT. Residues: CASSQEAQGLAGVTGELFF.

This chain connects TRBV6-6 to TRBJ2-7; D might be TRBD1 (6 bases). With 0 bases removed from V and 3 bases from J, the gap between germline ends came to 12 bases. CDR3 length: 15 residues. In germline, CDR1 is MNHNY, CDR2 SVGAGI (reference sequence). The CDR3 region has the DNA TGTGCCAGCAGTTACTCGATGGGGGCCAGCTACGAGCAGTACTTC. It codes for CASSYSMGASYEQYF.

The chain combines TRBV27 with TRBJ2-3, with 13 positions matching TRBD2. The CDR3 runs to 15 residues. Germline CDR1 reads MNHEY; CDR2 reads SMNVEV (reference sequence). After removal of 6 bases from V and 4 bases from J, the junction contained 4 bases not matched to a gene. The CDR3 reads CASRRTSGSPDTQYF. The CDR3 DNA is TGTGCCAGCAGAAGGACTAGCGGGAGCCCAGATACGCAGTATTTT.

Note on this clonotype: An end of the junction differs from the germline gene, which may be a read error. The rearrangement links TRBV6-5 to TRBJ2-2; D tentatively reads TRBD1 or TRBD2 (7 bases each). Germline V gene sequence: CDR1 MNHEY, CDR2 SVGAGI. The CDR3 length is 15 residues. The CDR3 sequence: CTSFTTGRDTGELFF. The CDR3 region has the DNA TGTACCAGCTTTACGACAGGGAGGGACACCGGGGAGCTGTTTTTT.

This rearrangement joins TRBV7-2 to TRBJ2-1; 9 bases are shared with TRBD2. Germline V gene lookup returns CDR1 SGHTA and CDR2 FQGNSA. The CDR3 runs 13 residues. Losses at the gene ends were 1 base for V and 9 bases for J; bases not matched to a gene: 1. The CDR3 region is CASSLEAGGEQFF. The CDR3 DNA follows: TGTGCCAGCAGCTTAGAAGCGGGGGGTGAGCAGTTCTTC.